Below, 9 T cell receptor beta chains from the same sample are listed, as sequenced in a study of blood T cells in healthy people across ages. A sample-barcoded 5' primer and a J-beta primer mix were used in a second PCR of about 6 to 11 cycles. TCRdb re-called the 5' RACE reads through MiXCR, storing one row per CDR3 protein. The data hold 1.4 million to 1.5 million distinct CDR3 sequences, with approximately 38% observed a single time. Source material: blood. These receptors were obtained from a woman aged 18 to 35 in good health.

Many counts were recorded for this clonotype. This sequence joins TRBV29-1 and TRBJ1-2; D is unclear. Trimming took off 3 bases at V and 10 bases at J, with 9 bases between the two ends. The germline gives CDR1 SQVTM, CDR2 ANQGSEA. This CDR3 has 10 residues. The CDR3 protein is CSVDETSYTF. The CDR3 DNA follows: TGCAGCGTTGACGAGACTTCCTACACCTTC.

V gene TRBV10-1 combines with J gene TRBJ2-2; D may be TRBD1 (6 bases). Germline V gives CDR1 WNHNN, CDR2 SYGVQD (reference sequence). V gave up 7 bases and J gave up 6 bases, with 9 bases separating them. The CDR3 is 12 residues long. This CDR3 is CASKDSPGELFF. The CDR3 coding sequence is TGCGCCAGCAAGGACAGCCCCGGGGAGCTGTTTTTT.

This rearrangement joins TRBV6-6 to TRBJ1-5, with TRBD1 matching over 7 bases. This CDR3 is 15 amino acids long. Unmatched junction bases numbered 8, after V lost 9 bases and J lost 0 bases. Germline V gives CDR1 MNHNY, CDR2 SVGAGI (reference sequence). CDR3 sequence: CASRKDRFSNQPQHF. CDR3 DNA: TGTGCCAGTAGAAAGGACAGGTTTAGCAATCAGCCCCAGCATTTT.

The genes are TRBV6-1 and TRBJ2-1, with 7 bases lining up with TRBD2. V gave up 2 bases and J gave up 6 bases; unmatched junction bases: 10. CDR1 is MNHNS, CDR2 SASEGT, per germline. This CDR3 has 16 residues. Here the CDR3 reads CASSETRGSGFNEQFF. In DNA form, the CDR3 reads TGTGCCAGCAGTGAAACGCGCGGGAGTGGCTTCAATGAGCAGTTCTTC.

This clonotype turned up a few times. Given a much more abundant clone one base away, this may be a read error. The chain uses TRBV6-1 and TRBJ2-1, with unresolved D. The CDR3 extends over 11 amino acids. V dropped 6 bases and J dropped 3 bases, with 3 bases sitting between them. Germline loops: CDR1 MNHNS, CDR2 SASEGT. The CDR3 DNA is TGTGCCAGCAGATTCTACAATGAGCAGTTCTTC. Protein product: CASRFYNEQFF.

This clonotype was counted between two and nine times. The chain links TRBV2 to TRBJ2-7, with TRBD2 identical over 13 bases. This CDR3 region has 15 residues. Losses at the gene ends were 6 bases for V and 1 base for J; bases not matched to a gene: 3. Per germline, CDR1 SNHLY and CDR2 FYNNEI. For the CDR3, the DNA is TGTGCCAGCAGGGCGACTAGCGGGGGGTCCTACGAGCAGTACTTC. Amino acids: CASRATSGGSYEQYF.

This clonotype was seen only a few times. The rearrangement joins TRBV7-9 to TRBJ2-1; TRBD2 matches at 11 bases. Trimming at V came to 5 bases and at J to 5 bases, leaving 5 bases not matched to a gene. The CDR3 covers 15 residues. Germline CDR1 SEHNR, CDR2 FQNEAQ (reference sequence). CDR3 amino acids: CASSAGLAENNEQFF. For the CDR3, the DNA is TGTGCCAGCAGCGCGGGACTAGCGGAGAACAATGAGCAGTTCTTC.

This sequence joins TRBV5-1 and TRBJ2-4; tentative D call: TRBD1 (5 bases). Per the germline V gene, CDR1 is SGHRS and CDR2 is YFSETQ. V was cut by 6 bases and J by 0 bases, with 13 bases left in between. CDR3 length: 15 amino acids. CDR3 in DNA: TGCGCCAGCATTAGTGCCAGGGTAGCCAAAAACATTCAGTACTTC. This sequence encodes CASISARVAKNIQYF.

The V call is TRBV6-6, the J call TRBJ2-5, with 10 nucleotides matching TRBD2. Germline lookup yields CDR1 MNHNY and CDR2 SVGAGI (reference sequence). The CDR3 runs 15 residues. The J segment lost 1 base and the V segment lost 7 bases, leaving 6 bases of the junction unmatched. The CDR3 protein is CASKREGRTQETQYF. CDR3 DNA: TGTGCCAGCAAGCGGGAGGGGAGAACCCAAGAGACCCAGTACTTC.